This T cell receptor (beta chain) derives from a study of blood T cell repertoires in COVID-19. On the study more broadly: Italy, Spain and the United States were the sources of the convalescent and acute COVID-19 samples. The analysed material was cDNA or gDNA that came from T cells, B-cell-depleted T cells, or PBMCs.

V was clipped by 5 bases and J by 4 bases, with 12 bases between them. The germline V gene encodes CDR1 ENHRY and CDR2 SYGVKD. The CDR3 is 14 residues long. In the original analysis: It was from reference gene primer amplification that nucleated cell counts were estimated. Profiling relied on immunoSEQ multiplex PCR, and the TCRdb table lists in-frame clones only, not all of them. V, J and clone size reflect that table, while D and trimming were determined from the DNA. The data show 150,000 to 200,000 clones, with 89% seen just once and 1.5% to 2% held by the top ten. Sequencing was carried out using peripheral blood. The rearrangement links TRBV10-3 to TRBJ1-5; unclear D gene. This TCR derives from a man aged 18 to 29 who had recovered from COVID-19. In nucleotides, the CDR3 is TGTGCCATCAGTCCGGGATCGAAAAATCAGCCCCAGCATTTT. This translates into CAISPGSKNQPQHF.